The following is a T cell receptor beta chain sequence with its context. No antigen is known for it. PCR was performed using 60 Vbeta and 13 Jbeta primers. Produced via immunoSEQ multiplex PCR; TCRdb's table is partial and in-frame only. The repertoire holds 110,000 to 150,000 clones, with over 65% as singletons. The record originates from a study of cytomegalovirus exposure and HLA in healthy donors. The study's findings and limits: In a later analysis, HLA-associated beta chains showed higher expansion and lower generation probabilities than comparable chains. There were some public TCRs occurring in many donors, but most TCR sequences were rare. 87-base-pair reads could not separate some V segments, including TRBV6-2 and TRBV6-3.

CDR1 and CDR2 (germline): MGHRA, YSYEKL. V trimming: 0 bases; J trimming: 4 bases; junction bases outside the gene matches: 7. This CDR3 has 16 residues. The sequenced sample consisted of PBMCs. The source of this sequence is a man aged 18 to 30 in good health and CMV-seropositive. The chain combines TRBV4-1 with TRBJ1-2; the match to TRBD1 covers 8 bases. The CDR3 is CASSQDLGQAVYGYTF. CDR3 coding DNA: TGCGCCAGCAGCCAAGACCTGGGACAGGCGGTCTATGGCTACACCTTC.